One sample yielded the 9 T cell receptor beta chains listed below, sequenced in a study of blood T cells in healthy people across ages. Alongside a J-beta primer mix, a sample-barcoded 5' primer served in a second PCR lasting about 7 to 11 cycles. A single record per CDR3 protein comes from TCRdb applying MiXCR to the 5' RACE reads. This table holds roughly 2 million distinct CDR3 sequences, about 50% found once. Sequenced: blood. All receptors derive from a woman aged 40 to 50 in good health.

This clonotype was recorded a few times. The V call is TRBV12-3 or TRBV12-4, the J call TRBJ2-5; weak D call: TRBD1 (6 bases). The CDR3 has 16 amino acids. Trimming removed 10 bases at V and 5 bases at J, with 26 bases between. The CDR3 spells CATSFRTGISGETQYF. CDR3 nucleotides: TGTGCCACTAGCTTCCGAACAGGGATCTCCGGGGAGACCCAGTACTTC.

The chain recombines TRBV6-1 with TRBJ1-5; 7 nucleotides line up with TRBD1. Germline V CDR1 and CDR2: MNHNS, SASEGT. The CDR3 runs to 16 residues. Trimming removed 2 bases from V and 4 bases from J; junction bases left unmatched: 8. The CDR3: CASSEQTGMGNQPQHF. CDR3 nucleotides: TGTGCCAGCAGTGAACAGACAGGGATGGGGAATCAGCCCCAGCATTTT.

This clonotype appeared a single time. The genes are TRBV12-3 or TRBV12-4 and TRBJ2-3, with 12 bases matching TRBD2. The CDR3 length is 16 residues. V shed 6 bases and J 4 bases; nucleotides not matched to a gene: 8. DNA of the CDR3: TGTGCCAGCAGCAAGCTAGCGGGGGGGCCCCCAGATACGCAGTATTTT. This translates into CASSKLAGGPPDTQYF.

The sample holds a few counts of this clonotype. The rearrangement links TRBV6-1 to TRBJ1-2; 7 bases are shared with TRBD1. The CDR3 spans 14 residues. Germline V gene data show CDR1 as MNHNS and CDR2 as SASEGT. The ends lost 5 bases at V and 8 bases at J; junction bases unmatched: 11. Here the CDR3 reads CASSSQTGVFGYTF. In DNA form, the CDR3 reads TGTGCCAGCAGTTCTCAAACAGGGGTATTCGGCTACACCTTC.

The V gene is TRBV20-1, the J gene TRBJ2-5; 9 bases align to TRBD2. V lost 5 bases to trimming and J lost 5 bases; unmatched junction nucleotides: 6. The CDR3 loop spans 13 amino acids. Germline V gives CDR1 DFQATT, CDR2 SNEGSKA (reference sequence). This CDR3 reads CSAGTSWKETQYF. The CDR3 nucleotides are TGCAGTGCTGGGACTAGCTGGAAGGAGACCCAGTACTTC.

The rearrangement links TRBV28 to TRBJ2-7; D might be TRBD1 (6 bases). The V and J ends lost 10 bases and 2 bases respectively, with 12 bases between them. CDR3 length: 12 amino acids. From germline, CDR1 is MDHEN and CDR2 SYDVKM. CDR3 sequence: CATGQSTYEQYF. Written as DNA, the CDR3 is TGTGCCACCGGACAGAGCACCTACGAGCAGTACTTC.

The chain recombines TRBV6-2 or TRBV6-3 with TRBJ2-5; D might be TRBD2 (6 bases). V was clipped by 6 bases and J by 2 bases, with 19 bases between them. The germline gives CDR1 MNHEY, CDR2 SVGEGT. The CDR3 contains 16 residues. CDR3 in DNA: TGTGCCAGCAGACACCGTGAGGCGGGGCCACAAGAGACCCAGTACTTC. It specifies CASRHREAGPQETQYF.

The chain recombines TRBV29-1 with TRBJ1-2; 7 bases map to TRBD1. Unmatched junction bases numbered 3, after V lost 1 base and J lost 7 bases. Germline V gives CDR1 SQVTM, CDR2 ANQGSEA. The CDR3 spans 12 residues. The CDR3 bases are TGCAGCGTTGAAGCTTCAGGGGGTGGCTACACCTTC. Translation gives CSVEASGGGYTF.

This chain connects TRBV6-1 to TRBJ2-3; a possible D gene is TRBD1 (6 bases). CDR3 size: 14 residues. Trimming pared 7 bases from V and 4 bases from J, leaving 15 bases between. Germline CDR1 MNHNS, CDR2 SASEGT. In DNA, the CDR3 is TGTGCCAGCATTGTGATCAGGGGATCAGATACGCAGTATTTT. It yields the protein CASIVIRGSDTQYF.